The next 13 T cell receptor beta chains were all read from a single sample in a study of monozygotic twins with inflammatory bowel disease (dated by TCRdb to between 2019 and 2020). The receptor library was made with 5' RACE. Sequencing used an Illumina HiSeq 2500. Following TCRdb reprocessing, every CDR3 protein sequence forms one entry, and DNA is not provided. The sample's clone listing holds about 160,000 distinct CDR3 sequences. The ten largest make up roughly 2.6% of the sample. Sequenced sample: blood. Receptors originate from a human donor with ulcerative colitis or Crohn's disease, or a healthy co-twin of an affected twin (not recorded which).

The chain uses TRBV5-1 and TRBJ1-1; lacking DNA, the TRBD1 call made by TCRdb goes unchecked. CDR3 size: 15 residues. Germline CDR1 SGHRS, CDR2 YFSETQ. CDR3 protein: CASSPRGVGSTEAFF.

This chain connects TRBV20-1 to TRBJ1-4. Germline V gives CDR1 DFQATT, CDR2 SNEGSKA (reference sequence). The CDR3 consists of 13 residues. The chain's CDR3 is CSARMLGFEKLFF.

This rearrangement joins TRBV5-1 to TRBJ2-1. The CDR3 totals 13 residues. Germline CDR1 is SGHRS and CDR2 is YFSETQ. The CDR3 region is CASSFAPRNEQFF.

J is TRBJ2-6 and V is TRBV7-2; TCRdb picks TRBD2, but there is no DNA to check that call. CDR1 is SGHTA and CDR2 is FQGNSA in the germline V gene. CDR3 length equals 21 residues. The CDR3 spells CASSLARIAGVTGSGANVLTF.

The CDR3 sequence: CASSQGSFPTGELFF. The rearrangement joins TRBV7-2 to TRBJ2-2; TCRdb returns TRBD2, unconfirmable since there is no DNA. Germline V CDR1 and CDR2: SGHTA, FQGNSA. The CDR3 contains 15 residues.

The V call is TRBV7-2, the J call TRBJ1-2; TCRdb proposes TRBD1, but this gene call is untestable without DNA. CDR3 size: 14 residues. Germline V gene sequence: CDR1 SGHTA, CDR2 FQGNSA. CDR3 residues: CASSLAPTGNGYTF.

The V and J genes are TRBV6-2 or TRBV6-3 and TRBJ2-7. CDR1 MNHEY and CDR2 SVGEGT come from the germline V gene. The CDR3 consists of 12 residues. The CDR3 loop reads CASSYVDYEQYF.

CDR3 in amino acids: CASSLAASYGYEQYF. The rearrangement links TRBV7-2 to TRBJ2-7. Germline V lookup: CDR1 SGHTA, CDR2 FQGNSA. The CDR3 is 15 residues long.

The chain employs TRBV20-1 and TRBJ2-1; as DNA is missing, the TRBD1 call by TCRdb cannot be tested. Per the germline V gene, CDR1 is DFQATT and CDR2 is SNEGSKA (reference sequence). This CDR3 is 16 amino acids long. The CDR3 spells CSARDFRERQEFEQFF.

The chain uses TRBV6-2 or TRBV6-3 and TRBJ2-2. Germline V gives CDR1 MNHEY, CDR2 SVGEGT. The CDR3 runs 13 residues. The CDR3 loop reads CASSDRTVGELFF.

The chain recombines TRBV7-2 with TRBJ2-7; TCRdb's assignment of TRBD1 cannot be checked, as there is no DNA. The CDR3 has 13 amino acids. CDR1 SGHTA and CDR2 FQGNSA come from the germline V gene. The CDR3 sequence: CASSRDRGNEQYF.

The chain carries TRBV5-1 and TRBJ2-1; the D call from TCRdb, TRBD1, cannot be confirmed without DNA. The germline V gene has CDR1 SGHRS and CDR2 YFSETQ. The CDR3 has 15 residues. CDR3 in amino acids: CASTIAGTVYNEQFF. The full variable domain, in which reference TRBV5-1 and TRBJ2-1 provide the parts outside the CDR3, is KAGVTQTPRYLIKTRGQQVTLSCSPISGHRSVSWYQQTPGQGLQFLFEYFSETQRNKGNFPGRFSGRQFSNSRSEMNVSTLELGDSALYLCASTIAGTVYNEQFFGPGTRLTVL.

The chain links TRBV6-2 or TRBV6-3 to TRBJ2-1; without DNA, the TCRdb call of TRBD1 cannot be checked. The CDR3 has 15 amino acids. Germline assignment: CDR1 MNHEY and CDR2 SVGEGT. The CDR3 loop is CASSSGQELEDEQFF.